This is a list of T cell receptor beta chains from one sample in a study of T cell responses to AZD1222 COVID-19 vaccine. The table came from immunoSEQ multiplex PCR; TCRdb's copy has only in-frame clones and leaves some out. Of 150,000 to 200,000 clones listed, roughly 92% were seen once; the top ten hold less than 2.5%. Specimen: peripheral blood, collected on day 0 of AZD1222 vaccination. These TCRs come from an adult in good health. Both conserved end residues are part of each CDR3. The order of the fields is J gene, V gene, clone size, D gene, CDR3 DNA, CDR3 protein. A D gene is named only where the DNA matches it firmly. Clone size, where shown, is once, few, many, or a class for clones that have expanded.

j_call: TRBJ1-4
v_call: TRBV27
clone_size: few
d_call: .
cdr3_nt: TGTGCCAGCAAACCGAGTCCAGCTAATGAAAAACTGTTTTTT
cdr3_aa: CASKPSPANEKLFF

j_call: TRBJ2-2
v_call: TRBV7-7
clone_size: .
d_call: TRBD2
cdr3_nt: TGTGCCAGCAGCCCGGAAGCGGGGTGGAACACCGGGGAGCTGTTTTTT
cdr3_aa: CASSPEAGWNTGELFF

j_call: TRBJ1-3
v_call: TRBV6-2/TRBV6-3
clone_size: .
d_call: .
cdr3_nt: TGTGCCAGCAGTCTATCGGAGGGAAGGGCTGGAAACACCATATATTTT
cdr3_aa: CASSLSEGRAGNTIYF

j_call: TRBJ1-1
v_call: TRBV9
clone_size: .
d_call: .
cdr3_nt: TGTGCCAGCAGCCCCCACTGGGGCTGGGACACTGAAGCTTTCTTT
cdr3_aa: CASSPHWGWDTEAFF

j_call: TRBJ2-3
v_call: TRBV27
clone_size: .
d_call: TRBD2
cdr3_nt: TGTGCCAGCAGACGAGCGGGGGGCACAGATACGCAGTATTTT
cdr3_aa: CASRRAGGTDTQYF

j_call: TRBJ2-7
v_call: TRBV13
clone_size: .
d_call: .
cdr3_nt: TGTGCCAGCACCCTGGGGGCGGGGGAGCAGTACTTC
cdr3_aa: CASTLGAGEQYF

j_call: TRBJ1-1
v_call: TRBV7-8
clone_size: .
d_call: .
cdr3_nt: TGTGCCAGCAGCTTGATGGGGGGGAGCACTGAAGCTTTCTTT
cdr3_aa: CASSLMGGSTEAFF

j_call: TRBJ2-7
v_call: TRBV5-6
clone_size: .
d_call: TRBD2
cdr3_nt: TGTGCCAGCAGCTTGGCCGGGCTAGCGGCGACCTACGAGCAGTACTTC
cdr3_aa: CASSLAGLAATYEQYF

j_call: TRBJ2-5
v_call: TRBV10-3
clone_size: .
d_call: .
cdr3_nt: TGTGCCATCAGTGGTAACAGGGAAGAGACCCAGTACTTC
cdr3_aa: CAISGNREETQYF

j_call: TRBJ2-3
v_call: TRBV5-1
clone_size: .
d_call: TRBD2
cdr3_nt: TGCGCCAGCAGCTCGTCCGGGACTAGCAGCACAGATACGCAGTATTTT
cdr3_aa: CASSSSGTSSTDTQYF

j_call: TRBJ1-2
v_call: TRBV7-3
clone_size: .
d_call: .
cdr3_nt: TGTGCCAGCAGCTTAATGGGCGGACAAGGCTATGGCTACACCTTC
cdr3_aa: CASSLMGGQGYGYTF

j_call: TRBJ2-5
v_call: TRBV9
clone_size: few
d_call: TRBD1
cdr3_nt: TGTGCCAGCAGCGTAGGAGGGACAGGGCTTGCAGAGACCCAGTACTTC
cdr3_aa: CASSVGGTGLAETQYF

j_call: TRBJ1-3
v_call: TRBV3-1/TRBV3-2
clone_size: .
d_call: TRBD1
cdr3_nt: TGTGCCAGCAGCCGCCTAGGGACAGGACCTCGAAACACCATATATTTT
cdr3_aa: CASSRLGTGPRNTIYF

j_call: TRBJ1-1
v_call: TRBV5-4
clone_size: .
d_call: TRBD1
cdr3_nt: TGTGCCAGCAGCCCCGGGACAGACAACACTGAAGCTTTCTTT
cdr3_aa: CASSPGTDNTEAFF

j_call: TRBJ2-5
v_call: TRBV19
clone_size: .
d_call: .
cdr3_nt: TGTGCCAGTAGTATGAACGAAGAGACCCAGTACTTC
cdr3_aa: CASSMNEETQYF

j_call: TRBJ2-7
v_call: TRBV28
clone_size: .
d_call: .
cdr3_nt: TGTGCCAGCAGCACCTGGGGGGTCAGCGGTGACTCCTACGAGCAGTACTTC
cdr3_aa: CASSTWGVSGDSYEQYF

j_call: TRBJ1-1
v_call: TRBV7-9
clone_size: .
d_call: .
cdr3_nt: TGTGCCAGCAGCCCGCGGGTGAACACTGAAGCTTTCTTT
cdr3_aa: CASSPRVNTEAFF

j_call: TRBJ1-1
v_call: TRBV18
clone_size: .
d_call: .
cdr3_nt: TGTGCCAGCTCACCTGCGGACGGACTGAACACTGAAGCTTTCTTT
cdr3_aa: CASSPADGLNTEAFF

j_call: TRBJ2-1
v_call: TRBV5-4
clone_size: .
d_call: TRBD2
cdr3_nt: TGTGCCAGCAGCTCCCGGGGTAGCGGGAGCTCCTACAATGAGCAGTTCTTC
cdr3_aa: CASSSRGSGSSYNEQFF

j_call: TRBJ2-5
v_call: TRBV9
clone_size: .
d_call: .
cdr3_nt: TGTGCCAGCAGCGAGGGGGGAGAACCCCAAGAGACCCAGTACTTC
cdr3_aa: CASSEGGEPQETQYF

j_call: TRBJ2-7
v_call: TRBV3-1/TRBV3-2
clone_size: .
d_call: .
cdr3_nt: TGTGCCAGCAGCCAAGCGGCGCCCTCCTACGAGCAGTACTTC
cdr3_aa: CASSQAAPSYEQYF

j_call: TRBJ1-4
v_call: TRBV2
clone_size: .
d_call: TRBD1
cdr3_nt: TGTGCCAGCTGTGCGGGGACAGCAAATGAAAAACTGTTTTTT
cdr3_aa: CASCAGTANEKLFF

j_call: TRBJ2-3
v_call: TRBV18
clone_size: .
d_call: .
cdr3_nt: TGTGCCAGCTCACCCGCGGGGGCTGGCACAGATACGCAGTATTTT
cdr3_aa: CASSPAGAGTDTQYF

j_call: TRBJ2-7
v_call: TRBV2
clone_size: .
d_call: .
cdr3_nt: TGTGCCAGCAGTGTAGTGTTCAGGCCGAACTACGAGCAGTACTTC
cdr3_aa: CASSVVFRPNYEQYF

j_call: TRBJ2-1
v_call: TRBV10-3
clone_size: .
d_call: TRBD2
cdr3_nt: TGTGCCATCAGCCGACTAGCGGGAGACAATGAGCAGTTCTTC
cdr3_aa: CAISRLAGDNEQFF

j_call: TRBJ1-5
v_call: TRBV6-2/TRBV6-3
clone_size: .
d_call: TRBD1
cdr3_nt: TGTGCCAGCAGCTGGGACAGGGGACGGCAGCCCCAGCATTTT
cdr3_aa: CASSWDRGRQPQHF

j_call: TRBJ1-1
v_call: TRBV27
clone_size: .
d_call: .
cdr3_nt: TGTGCCAGCAAACGGTTAAGGGACACTGAAGCTTTCTTT
cdr3_aa: CASKRLRDTEAFF

j_call: TRBJ2-1
v_call: TRBV2
clone_size: .
d_call: .
cdr3_nt: TGTGCCAGCAGTGTCTTAACGGGCGCCGGGGAGCAGTTCTTC
cdr3_aa: CASSVLTGAGEQFF

j_call: TRBJ2-3
v_call: TRBV6-6
clone_size: .
d_call: TRBD2
cdr3_nt: TGTGCCATCACTAGCGGGATAGGGTTCAATACGCAGTATTTT
cdr3_aa: CAITSGIGFNTQYF

j_call: TRBJ1-5
v_call: TRBV6-5
clone_size: .
d_call: TRBD1
cdr3_nt: TGTGCCAGCAGTGACTCCAGGGGGACAGGTCAGCCCCAGCATTTT
cdr3_aa: CASSDSRGTGQPQHF

j_call: TRBJ1-4
v_call: TRBV6-5
clone_size: .
d_call: .
cdr3_nt: TGTGCCAGCAGTTACTCGTACAGTCTAAATGAAAAACTGTTTTTT
cdr3_aa: CASSYSYSLNEKLFF

j_call: TRBJ2-3
v_call: TRBV5-1
clone_size: few
d_call: .
cdr3_nt: TGCGCCAGCAGCCAGGACTCGCCCGGGGATACGCAGTATTTT
cdr3_aa: CASSQDSPGDTQYF

j_call: TRBJ2-1
v_call: TRBV12-2
clone_size: .
d_call: .
cdr3_nt: TGTGCAAGTCGCTTAGACAGGGGGAAGCCGAGCAATGAGCAGTTCTTC
cdr3_aa: CASRLDRGKPSNEQFF

j_call: TRBJ1-2
v_call: TRBV19
clone_size: .
d_call: .
cdr3_nt: TGTGCCAGTAGTATCCCGAGTTACACTGGGTCTGGCTACACCTTC
cdr3_aa: CASSIPSYTGSGYTF

j_call: TRBJ2-1
v_call: TRBV28
clone_size: .
d_call: TRBD2
cdr3_nt: TGTGCCAGCAGCGAAGCGGCGGGAGCTCGGTCCTCCTACAATGAGCAGTTCTTC
cdr3_aa: CASSEAAGARSSYNEQFF

j_call: TRBJ1-2
v_call: TRBV19
clone_size: .
d_call: .
cdr3_nt: TGTGCCAGTAGTATAGTGCGGGCAGGGAATGGCTACACCTTC
cdr3_aa: CASSIVRAGNGYTF

j_call: TRBJ2-1
v_call: TRBV4-2
clone_size: .
d_call: TRBD1
cdr3_nt: TGTGCCAGCAGCCAACCCCAGGGCGGACAGGGCGCGAATGAGCAGTTCTTC
cdr3_aa: CASSQPQGGQGANEQFF

j_call: TRBJ1-1
v_call: TRBV7-9
clone_size: .
d_call: .
cdr3_nt: TGTGCCAGCAGCTTAGAGGTTTCGAACACTGAAGCTTTCTTT
cdr3_aa: CASSLEVSNTEAFF

j_call: TRBJ1-3
v_call: TRBV5-6
clone_size: .
d_call: .
cdr3_nt: TGTGCCAGCAGCTTGGCCGTCCCGCACACTGGAAACACCATATATTTT
cdr3_aa: CASSLAVPHTGNTIYF

j_call: TRBJ1-4
v_call: TRBV4-1
clone_size: .
d_call: TRBD1
cdr3_nt: TGCGCCACCGCCATGGGACAGGGGAATGAAAAACTGTTTTTT
cdr3_aa: CATAMGQGNEKLFF

j_call: TRBJ1-6
v_call: TRBV28
clone_size: .
d_call: TRBD1
cdr3_nt: TGTGCCAGCAGCCAGGGTGCTCGCAGGACCAGGGGGTCACCCCTCCACTTT
cdr3_aa: CASSQGARRTRGSPLHF

j_call: TRBJ2-1
v_call: TRBV11-2
clone_size: .
d_call: TRBD2
cdr3_nt: TGTGCCAGCAGCTCCCTGACGGGGGGGCCCAATGAGCAGTTCTTC
cdr3_aa: CASSSLTGGPNEQFF

j_call: TRBJ1-2
v_call: TRBV7-6
clone_size: .
d_call: .
cdr3_nt: TGTGCCAGCAGCTTAGGTCAGGTCGATGGCTACACCTTC
cdr3_aa: CASSLGQVDGYTF

j_call: TRBJ1-3
v_call: TRBV4-2
clone_size: .
d_call: .
cdr3_nt: TGTGCCAGCAGCCCCGACCGAAGCTCTGGAAACACCATATATTTT
cdr3_aa: CASSPDRSSGNTIYF

j_call: TRBJ2-2
v_call: TRBV21-1
clone_size: .
d_call: .
cdr3_nt: TGTGCCAGCAGCAAAAGCCAGGGACTCACAAGCAAGTACACCGGGGAGCTGTTTTTT
cdr3_aa: CASSKSQGLTSKYTGELFF

j_call: TRBJ2-7
v_call: TRBV2
clone_size: .
d_call: .
cdr3_nt: TGTGCCATCACAAACGATATAGGGGACGAGCAGTACTTC
cdr3_aa: CAITNDIGDEQYF

j_call: TRBJ1-3
v_call: TRBV6-2/TRBV6-3
clone_size: .
d_call: .
cdr3_nt: TGTGCCAGCAGTATTTACTCTGGAAACACCATATATTTT
cdr3_aa: CASSIYSGNTIYF

j_call: TRBJ2-7
v_call: TRBV27
clone_size: .
d_call: TRBD2
cdr3_nt: TGTGCCAGCAGTTTAAGTTGGACTAGCGGGGAAGGAGAGCAGTACTTC
cdr3_aa: CASSLSWTSGEGEQYF

j_call: TRBJ2-2
v_call: TRBV4-1
clone_size: .
d_call: TRBD2
cdr3_nt: TGCGCCAGCAGCCAAGATGGGGGACTAGCGCGCGGGGAGCTGTTTTTT
cdr3_aa: CASSQDGGLARGELFF

j_call: TRBJ2-6
v_call: TRBV28
clone_size: .
d_call: .
cdr3_nt: TGTGCCAGCAGTTTAGACAGGTGGCCACTCTCTGGGGCCAACGTCCTGACTTTC
cdr3_aa: CASSLDRWPLSGANVLTF

j_call: TRBJ2-1
v_call: TRBV6-5
clone_size: .
d_call: .
cdr3_nt: TGTGCCAGCAAAGAGGGGGAGAGAGGTGAGCAGTTCTTC
cdr3_aa: CASKEGERGEQFF

j_call: TRBJ1-3
v_call: TRBV6-5
clone_size: .
d_call: .
cdr3_nt: TGTGCCAGCAGGGACGGCGTCTCTGGAAACACCATATATTTT
cdr3_aa: CASRDGVSGNTIYF

j_call: TRBJ1-2
v_call: TRBV7-3
clone_size: .
d_call: TRBD1
cdr3_nt: TGTGCCAGCAGTCAAAGCGGGACAGGGGTCTATGGCTACACCTTC
cdr3_aa: CASSQSGTGVYGYTF